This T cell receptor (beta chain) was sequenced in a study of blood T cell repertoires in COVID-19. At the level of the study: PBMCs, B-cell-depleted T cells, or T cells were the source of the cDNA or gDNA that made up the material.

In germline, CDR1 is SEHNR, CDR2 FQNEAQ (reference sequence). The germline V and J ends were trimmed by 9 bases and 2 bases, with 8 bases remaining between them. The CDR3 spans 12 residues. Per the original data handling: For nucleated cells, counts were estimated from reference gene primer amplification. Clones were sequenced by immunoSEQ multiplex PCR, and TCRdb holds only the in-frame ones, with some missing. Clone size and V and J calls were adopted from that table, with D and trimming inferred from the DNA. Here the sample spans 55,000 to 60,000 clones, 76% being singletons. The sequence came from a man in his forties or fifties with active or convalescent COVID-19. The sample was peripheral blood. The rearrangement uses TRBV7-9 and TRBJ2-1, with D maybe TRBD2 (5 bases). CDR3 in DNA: TGTGCCAGTGCCGGGGCCTACAATGAGCAGTTCTTC. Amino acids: CASAGAYNEQFF.